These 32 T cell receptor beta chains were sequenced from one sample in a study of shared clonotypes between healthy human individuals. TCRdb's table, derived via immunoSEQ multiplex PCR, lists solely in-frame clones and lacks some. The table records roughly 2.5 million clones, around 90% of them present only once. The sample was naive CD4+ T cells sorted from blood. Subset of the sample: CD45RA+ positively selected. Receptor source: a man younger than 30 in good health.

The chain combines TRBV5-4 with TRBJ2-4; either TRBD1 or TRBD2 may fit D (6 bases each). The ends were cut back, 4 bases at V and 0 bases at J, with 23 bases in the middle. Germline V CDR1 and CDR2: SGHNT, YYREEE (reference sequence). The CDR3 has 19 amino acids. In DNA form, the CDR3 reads TGTGCCAGCAGCCCGGGGGACATGGGGCCCAATTTAGCCAAAAACATTCAGTACTTC. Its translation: CASSPGDMGPNLAKNIQYF.

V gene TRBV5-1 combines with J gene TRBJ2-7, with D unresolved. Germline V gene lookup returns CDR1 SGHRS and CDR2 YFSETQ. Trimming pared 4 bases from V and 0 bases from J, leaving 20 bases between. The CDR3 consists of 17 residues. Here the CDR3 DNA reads TGCGCCAGCAGCGCTCAACCGCAAATAGCCGTCTCCTACGAGCAGTACTTC. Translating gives CASSAQPQIAVSYEQYF.

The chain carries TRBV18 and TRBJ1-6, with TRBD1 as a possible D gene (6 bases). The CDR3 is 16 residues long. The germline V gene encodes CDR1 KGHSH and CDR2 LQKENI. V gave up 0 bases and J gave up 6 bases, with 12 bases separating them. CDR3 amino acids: CASSPPNKGGNSPLHF. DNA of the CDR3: TGTGCCAGCTCACCACCGAATAAGGGGGGTAATTCACCCCTCCACTTT.

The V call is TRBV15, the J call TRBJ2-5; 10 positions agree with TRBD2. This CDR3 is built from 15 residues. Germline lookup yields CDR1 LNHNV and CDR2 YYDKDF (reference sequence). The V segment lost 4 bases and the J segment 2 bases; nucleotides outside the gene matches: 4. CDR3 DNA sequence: TGTGCCACCAGCAACCCTAGCGGGAGTCAAGAGACCCAGTACTTC. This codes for CATSNPSGSQETQYF.

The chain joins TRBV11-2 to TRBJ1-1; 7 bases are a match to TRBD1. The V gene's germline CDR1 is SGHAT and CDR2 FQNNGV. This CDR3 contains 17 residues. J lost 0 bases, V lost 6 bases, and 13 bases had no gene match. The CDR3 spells CASSYRGRGDLNTEAFF. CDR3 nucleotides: TGTGCCAGCAGTTACAGGGGAAGGGGGGATCTGAACACTGAAGCTTTCTTT.

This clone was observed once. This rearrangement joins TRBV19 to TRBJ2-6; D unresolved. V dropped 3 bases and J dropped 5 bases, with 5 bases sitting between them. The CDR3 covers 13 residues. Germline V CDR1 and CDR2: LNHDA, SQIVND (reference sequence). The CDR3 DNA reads TGTGCCAGTAGTATTTATCGGGCCAACGTCCTGACTTTC. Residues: CASSIYRANVLTF.

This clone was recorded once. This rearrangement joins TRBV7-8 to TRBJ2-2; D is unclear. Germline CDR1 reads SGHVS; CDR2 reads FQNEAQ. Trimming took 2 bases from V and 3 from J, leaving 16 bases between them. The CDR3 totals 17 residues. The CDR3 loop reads CASSLISPAVDTGELFF. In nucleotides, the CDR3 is TGTGCCAGCAGCTTAATCTCTCCGGCCGTGGACACCGGGGAGCTGTTTTTT.

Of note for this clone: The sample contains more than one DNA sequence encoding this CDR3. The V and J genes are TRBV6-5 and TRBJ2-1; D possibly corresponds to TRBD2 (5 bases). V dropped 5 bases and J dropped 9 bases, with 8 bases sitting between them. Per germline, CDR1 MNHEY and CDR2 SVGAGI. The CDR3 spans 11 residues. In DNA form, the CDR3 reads TGTGCCAGCAGTCGGGGTGGTGAGCAGTTCTTC. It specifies CASSRGGEQFF.

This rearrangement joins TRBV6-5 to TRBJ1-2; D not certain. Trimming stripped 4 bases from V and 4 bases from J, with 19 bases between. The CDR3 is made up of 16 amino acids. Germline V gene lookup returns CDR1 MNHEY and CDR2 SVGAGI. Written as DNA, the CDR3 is TGTGCCAGCAGTTCAAGCGGTTCAACGCGGGTCTATGGCTACACCTTC. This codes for CASSSSGSTRVYGYTF.

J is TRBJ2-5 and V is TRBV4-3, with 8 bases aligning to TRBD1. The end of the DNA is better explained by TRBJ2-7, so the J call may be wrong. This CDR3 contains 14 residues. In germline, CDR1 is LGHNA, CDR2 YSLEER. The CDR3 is CASSWDRKTYEQYF. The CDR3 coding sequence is TGCGCCAGCAGTTGGGACAGGAAAACCTACGAGCAGTACTTC.

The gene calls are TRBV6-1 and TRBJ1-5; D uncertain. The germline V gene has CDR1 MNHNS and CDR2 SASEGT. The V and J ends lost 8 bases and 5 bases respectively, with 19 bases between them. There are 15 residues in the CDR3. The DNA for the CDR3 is TGTGCCAGCCTCGGTTTCGGGGAGACCTATCAGCCCCAGCATTTT. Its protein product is CASLGFGETYQPQHF.

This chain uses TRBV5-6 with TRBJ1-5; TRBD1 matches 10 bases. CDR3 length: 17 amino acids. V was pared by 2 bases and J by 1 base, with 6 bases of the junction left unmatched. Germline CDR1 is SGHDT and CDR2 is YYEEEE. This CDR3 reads CASSLLGDRGSNQPQHF. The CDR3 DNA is TGTGCCAGCAGCTTATTGGGGGACAGGGGCAGCAATCAGCCCCAGCATTTT.

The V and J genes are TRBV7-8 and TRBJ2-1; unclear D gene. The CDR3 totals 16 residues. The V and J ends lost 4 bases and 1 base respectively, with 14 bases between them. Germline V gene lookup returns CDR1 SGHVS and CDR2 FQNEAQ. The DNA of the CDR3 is TGTGCCAGCAGCTACCACGAAGGTACTTCCTACAATGAGCAGTTCTTC. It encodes CASSYHEGTSYNEQFF.

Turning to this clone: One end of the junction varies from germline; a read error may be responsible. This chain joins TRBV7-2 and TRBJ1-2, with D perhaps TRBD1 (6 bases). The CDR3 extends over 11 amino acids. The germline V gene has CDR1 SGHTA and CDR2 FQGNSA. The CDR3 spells CASRLGGGYTF. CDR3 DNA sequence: TGTGCCAGCAGGTTAGGGGGTGGCTACACCTTC.

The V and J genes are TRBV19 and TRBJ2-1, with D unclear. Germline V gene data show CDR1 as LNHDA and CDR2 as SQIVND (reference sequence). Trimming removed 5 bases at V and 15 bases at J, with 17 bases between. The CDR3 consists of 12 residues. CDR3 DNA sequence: TGTGCCAGTAGTCTCGACCTGGAATATCTGTTCTTC. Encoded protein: CASSLDLEYLFF. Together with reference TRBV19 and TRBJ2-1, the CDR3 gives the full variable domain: DGGITQSPKYLFRKEGQNVTLSCEQNLNHDAMYWYRQDPGQGLRLIYYSQIVNDFQKGDIAEGYSVSREKKESFPLTVTSAQKNPTAFYLCASSLDLEYLFFGPGTRLTVL.

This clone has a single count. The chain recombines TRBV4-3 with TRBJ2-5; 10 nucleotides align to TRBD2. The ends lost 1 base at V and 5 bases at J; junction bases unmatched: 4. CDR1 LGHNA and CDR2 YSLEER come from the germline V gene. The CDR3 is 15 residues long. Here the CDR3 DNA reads TGCGCCAGCAGCCAAGTGGCTAGCGGGAGTGAGACCCAGTACTTC. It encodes CASSQVASGSETQYF.

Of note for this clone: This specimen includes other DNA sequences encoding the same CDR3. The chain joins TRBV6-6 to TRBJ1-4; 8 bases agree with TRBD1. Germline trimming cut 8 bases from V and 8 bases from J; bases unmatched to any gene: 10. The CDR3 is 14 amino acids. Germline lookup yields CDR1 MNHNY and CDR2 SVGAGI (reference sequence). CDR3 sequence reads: CASRPGQGGEKLFF. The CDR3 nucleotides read TGTGCCAGCCGCCCTGGACAGGGCGGGGAAAAACTGTTTTTT.

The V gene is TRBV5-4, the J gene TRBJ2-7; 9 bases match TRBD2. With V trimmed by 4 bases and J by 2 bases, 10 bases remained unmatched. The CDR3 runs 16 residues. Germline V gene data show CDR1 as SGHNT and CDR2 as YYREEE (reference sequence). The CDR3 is CASSQRGLAGAYEQYF. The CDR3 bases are TGTGCCAGCAGCCAAAGAGGGTTAGCGGGGGCCTACGAGCAGTACTTC.

The CDR3 DNA reads TGCGCCAGCAGCTCGCAAAGGGGGGGCACTGAAGCTTTCTTT. This translates into CASSSQRGGTEAFF. The rearrangement links TRBV4-1 to TRBJ1-1, with a weak D call TRBD1 (6 bases). Germline lookup yields CDR1 MGHRA and CDR2 YSYEKL. V dropped 5 bases and J dropped 4 bases, with 14 bases sitting between them. The CDR3 runs 14 residues.

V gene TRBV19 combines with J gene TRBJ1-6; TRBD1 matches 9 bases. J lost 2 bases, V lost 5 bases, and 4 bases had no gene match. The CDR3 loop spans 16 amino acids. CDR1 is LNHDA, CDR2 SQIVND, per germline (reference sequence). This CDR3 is CASSRQGEAYNSPLHF. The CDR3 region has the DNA TGTGCCAGTAGTCGACAGGGGGAGGCCTATAATTCACCCCTCCACTTT.

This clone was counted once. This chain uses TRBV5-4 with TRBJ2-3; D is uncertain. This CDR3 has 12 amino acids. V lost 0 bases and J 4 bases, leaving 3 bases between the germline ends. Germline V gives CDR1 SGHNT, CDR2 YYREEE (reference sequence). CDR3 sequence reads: CASSLASDTQYF. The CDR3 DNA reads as TGTGCCAGCAGCTTGGCATCAGATACGCAGTATTTT.

Here the CDR3 DNA reads TGCGCCAGCAGCCTAGCGGGGGGGCGGGGAGATACGCAGTATTTT. This translates into CASSLAGGRGDTQYF. The J gene is TRBJ2-3, the V gene TRBV10-1, with TRBD2 matching over 12 bases. V shed 6 bases, J shed 5 bases, and the junction held 6 bases outside the gene matches. This CDR3 is 15 amino acids long. Germline CDR1 WNHNN, CDR2 SYGVQD (reference sequence).

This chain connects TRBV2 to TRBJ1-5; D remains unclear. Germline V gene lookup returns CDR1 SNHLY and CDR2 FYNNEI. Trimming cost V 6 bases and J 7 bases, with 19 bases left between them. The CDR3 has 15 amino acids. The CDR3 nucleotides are TGTGCCAGCAGGGCAGAAGGAATCGCACGCCAGCCCCAGCATTTT. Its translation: CASRAEGIARQPQHF.

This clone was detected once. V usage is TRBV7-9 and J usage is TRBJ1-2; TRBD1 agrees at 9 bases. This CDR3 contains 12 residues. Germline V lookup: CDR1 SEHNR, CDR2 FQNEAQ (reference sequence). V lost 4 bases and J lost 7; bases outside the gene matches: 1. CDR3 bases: TGTGCCAGCAGCTCGACAGGGGGTGGCTACACCTTC. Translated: CASSSTGGGYTF.

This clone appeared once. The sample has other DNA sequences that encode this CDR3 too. The CDR3 sequence is CASSRGGQETQYF. CDR3 coding DNA: TGTGCCAGCTCACGGGGAGGGCAAGAGACCCAGTACTTC. The rearrangement links TRBV18 to TRBJ2-5, with 7 bases lining up with TRBD2. V dropped 4 bases and J dropped 2; count of bases not matched to a gene: 1. Germline CDR1 and CDR2: KGHSH and LQKENI. The CDR3 is made up of 13 amino acids.

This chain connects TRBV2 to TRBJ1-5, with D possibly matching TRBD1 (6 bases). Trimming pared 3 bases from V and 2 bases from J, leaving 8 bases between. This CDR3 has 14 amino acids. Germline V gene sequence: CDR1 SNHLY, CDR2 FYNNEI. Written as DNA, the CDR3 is TGTGCCAGCAGTGAGTACAGGGGCAATCAGCCCCAGCATTTT. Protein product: CASSEYRGNQPQHF.

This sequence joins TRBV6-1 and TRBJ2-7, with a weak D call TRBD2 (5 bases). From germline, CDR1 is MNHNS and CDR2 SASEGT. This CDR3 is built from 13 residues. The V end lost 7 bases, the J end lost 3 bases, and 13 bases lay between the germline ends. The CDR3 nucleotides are TGTGCCAGCACCGCAGTTGCGGGCTACGAGCAGTACTTC. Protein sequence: CASTAVAGYEQYF.

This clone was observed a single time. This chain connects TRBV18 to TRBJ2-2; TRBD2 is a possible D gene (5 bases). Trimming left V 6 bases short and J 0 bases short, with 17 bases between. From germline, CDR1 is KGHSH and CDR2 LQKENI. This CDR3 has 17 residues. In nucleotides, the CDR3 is TGTGCCAGCTCCCGACAACAAGCGGTGGCGAACACCGGGGAGCTGTTTTTT. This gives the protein CASSRQQAVANTGELFF.

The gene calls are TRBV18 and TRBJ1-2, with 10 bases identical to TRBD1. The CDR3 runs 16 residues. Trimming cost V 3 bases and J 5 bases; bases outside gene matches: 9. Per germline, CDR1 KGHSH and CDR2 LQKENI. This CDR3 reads CASSPSVAGQGYGYTF. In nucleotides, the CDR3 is TGTGCCAGCTCACCGAGTGTTGCGGGACAGGGGTATGGCTACACCTTC.

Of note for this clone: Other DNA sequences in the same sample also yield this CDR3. CDR3 loop: CASSLYSYEQYF. DNA of the CDR3: TGCGCCAGCAGCCTCTACTCCTACGAGCAGTACTTC. This chain uses TRBV5-1 with TRBJ2-7, with D uncertain. This CDR3 region has 12 residues. CDR1 is SGHRS, CDR2 YFSETQ, per germline. V lost 4 bases to trimming and J lost 0 bases, with 5 bases between them.

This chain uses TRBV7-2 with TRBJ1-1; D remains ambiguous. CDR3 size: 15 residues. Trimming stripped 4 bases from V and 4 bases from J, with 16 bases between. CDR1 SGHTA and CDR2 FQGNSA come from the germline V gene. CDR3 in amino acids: CASSSWEFGGTEAFF. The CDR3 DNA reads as TGTGCCAGCAGCTCATGGGAATTTGGAGGCACTGAAGCTTTCTTT.

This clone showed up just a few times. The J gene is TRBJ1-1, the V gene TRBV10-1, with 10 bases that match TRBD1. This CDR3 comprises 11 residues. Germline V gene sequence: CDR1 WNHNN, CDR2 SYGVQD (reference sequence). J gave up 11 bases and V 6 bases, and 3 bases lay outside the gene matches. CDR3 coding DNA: TGCGCCAGCAGCCCGGGACAGGGGGCTTTCTTT. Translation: CASSPGQGAFF.